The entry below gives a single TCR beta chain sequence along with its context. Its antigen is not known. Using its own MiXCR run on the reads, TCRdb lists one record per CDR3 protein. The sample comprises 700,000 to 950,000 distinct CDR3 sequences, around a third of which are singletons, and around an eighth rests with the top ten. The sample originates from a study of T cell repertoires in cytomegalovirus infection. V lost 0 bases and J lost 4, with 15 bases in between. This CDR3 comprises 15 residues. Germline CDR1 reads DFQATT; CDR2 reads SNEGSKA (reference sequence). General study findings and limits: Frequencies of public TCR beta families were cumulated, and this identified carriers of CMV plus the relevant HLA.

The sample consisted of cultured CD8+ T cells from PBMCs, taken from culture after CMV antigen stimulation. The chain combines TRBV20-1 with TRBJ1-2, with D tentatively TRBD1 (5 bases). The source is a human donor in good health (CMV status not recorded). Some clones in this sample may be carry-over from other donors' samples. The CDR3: CSARDSVQGPYGYTF. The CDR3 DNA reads TGCAGTGCTAGAGATTCGGTCCAGGGCCCCTATGGCTACACCTTC.